These 23 T cell receptor beta chains were all obtained from the same sample, sequenced in a study of shared clonotypes between healthy human individuals. Produced via immunoSEQ multiplex PCR; TCRdb's table is partial and in-frame only. The sample holds millions of clones, 85% to 95% seen once. The sequencing input was naive CD4+ T cells sorted from blood. Subset specified: CD45RA+ positively selected. Receptors were obtained from a young man in good health.

V gene TRBV6-5 combines with J gene TRBJ1-3; no clear D. Germline V gene data show CDR1 as MNHEY and CDR2 as SVGAGI. Trimming left V 6 bases short and J 7 bases short, with 7 bases between. The CDR3 totals 11 residues. The CDR3 sequence is CASSDVNTIYF. The CDR3, as DNA: TGTGCCAGCAGCGACGTGAACACCATATATTTT.

This chain joins TRBV18 and TRBJ1-2; D may be TRBD1 (6 bases). The CDR3 runs to 14 residues. The V gene's germline CDR1 is KGHSH and CDR2 LQKENI. Trimming stripped 1 base from V and 8 bases from J, with 14 bases between. Written as DNA, the CDR3 is TGTGCCAGCTCACCACTTACAGGGATGGACGGCTACACCTTC. Protein: CASSPLTGMDGYTF. The full variable domain, completed using reference TRBV18 and TRBJ1-2, is NAGVMQNPRHLVRRRGQEARLRCSPMKGHSHVYWYRQLPEEGLKFMVYLQKENIIDESGMPKERFSAEFPKEGPSILRIQQVVRGDSAAYFCASSPLTGMDGYTFGSGTRLTVV.

The gene calls are TRBV28 and TRBJ2-7; 7 nucleotides match TRBD1. The CDR3 runs to 15 residues. The junction had 5 bases not matched to a gene; V was cut back by 2 bases and J by 1 base. Germline loops: CDR1 MDHEN, CDR2 SYDVKM. CDR3 coding DNA: TGTGCCAGCAGTTTACCGAGGGACAGTTCCTACGAGCAGTACTTC. This gives the protein CASSLPRDSSYEQYF. Together with reference TRBV28 and TRBJ2-7, the CDR3 gives the full variable domain: DVKVTQSSRYLVKRTGEKVFLECVQDMDHENMFWYRQDPGLGLRLIYFSYDVKMKEKGDIPEGYSVSREKKERFSLILESASTNQTSMYLCASSLPRDSSYEQYFGPGTRLTVT.

The rearrangement uses TRBV30 and TRBJ2-5, with unresolved D. Per the germline V gene, CDR1 is GTSNPN and CDR2 is SVGIG (reference sequence). This CDR3 contains 14 residues. The V end was cut by 0 bases, the J end by 4 bases, with 12 bases between. As DNA, the CDR3 is TGTGCCTGGAGTGTACAATCGGCAGGAGAGACCCAGTACTTC. Translating gives CAWSVQSAGETQYF.

V usage is TRBV7-9 and J usage is TRBJ2-1, with D perhaps matching TRBD1 or TRBD2 (7 bases each). Germline V lookup: CDR1 SEHNR, CDR2 FQNEAQ (reference sequence). This CDR3 has 15 amino acids. Trimming took off 5 bases at V and 3 bases at J, with 14 bases between the two ends. The CDR3: CASSQGGIYYNEQFF. The CDR3 coding sequence is TGTGCCAGCAGCCAGGGGGGGATCTACTACAATGAGCAGTTCTTC.

The rearrangement links TRBV4-2 to TRBJ2-4; 9 bases match TRBD2. The CDR3 loop spans 17 amino acids. Germline CDR1 is LGHNA and CDR2 is YNFKEQ. The ends lost 0 bases at V and 6 bases at J; junction bases unmatched: 9. The CDR3 here is CASSQDLAGGPGNIQYF. The DNA for the CDR3 is TGTGCCAGCAGCCAAGATCTGGCGGGGGGGCCTGGAAACATTCAGTACTTC.

A few counts support this clone. The V gene is TRBV7-6, the J gene TRBJ1-2, with unresolved D. CDR1 is SGHVS, CDR2 FNYEAQ, per germline. The CDR3 contains 13 residues. V was trimmed by 2 bases and J by 6 bases, leaving 10 bases between them. Here the CDR3 DNA reads TGTGCCAGCAGCTTACGTGAGGCGGATGGCTACACCTTC. Translated: CASSLREADGYTF. Drawing the rest from reference TRBV7-6 and TRBJ1-2, the complete variable domain is GAGVSQSPRYKVTKRGQDVALRCDPISGHVSLYWYRQALGQGPEFLTYFNYEAQQDKSGLPNDRFSAERPEGSISTLTIQRTEQRDSAMYRCASSLREADGYTFGSGTRLTVV.

The chain combines TRBV6-5 with TRBJ1-1, with a possible D match to TRBD1 (6 bases). CDR1 and CDR2 from the germline V gene are MNHEY and SVGAGI. This CDR3 is built from 11 residues. Trimming removed 6 bases from V and 8 bases from J, with 10 bases in between. Here the CDR3 reads CASRDTGEAFF. The CDR3 region has the DNA TGTGCCAGCAGGGATACAGGGGAAGCTTTCTTT.

The CDR3: CASSSYWGQGGEKLFF. The CDR3 DNA follows: TGTGCCAGCAGCTCCTACTGGGGGCAGGGGGGCGAAAAACTGTTTTTT. The chain links TRBV5-8 to TRBJ1-4; TRBD1 matches 7 bases. Trimming at V came to 3 bases and at J to 8 bases, leaving 13 bases not matched to a gene. CDR1 and CDR2 (germline): SGHTS, YDEGEE. This CDR3 region has 16 residues.

The rearrangement links TRBV6-1 to TRBJ1-5; TRBD1 agrees at 7 bases. Germline trimming cut 4 bases from V and 5 bases from J; bases unmatched to any gene: 8. Germline lookup yields CDR1 MNHNS and CDR2 SASEGT. The CDR3 is 15 residues long. CDR3 residues: CASSGDQGVYQPQHF. DNA of the CDR3: TGTGCCAGCAGTGGGGACCAGGGGGTTTATCAGCCCCAGCATTTT.

The gene calls are TRBV5-4 and TRBJ2-2, with 8 positions matching TRBD2. J was trimmed by 2 bases and V by 4 bases; bases with no gene match: 4. Germline V gives CDR1 SGHNT, CDR2 YYREEE (reference sequence). The CDR3 has 15 amino acids. The CDR3: CASSVAGRNTGELFF. Written as DNA, the CDR3 is TGTGCCAGCAGCGTAGCGGGACGAAACACCGGGGAGCTGTTTTTT. Drawing the rest from reference TRBV5-4 and TRBJ2-2, the complete variable domain is ETGVTQSPTHLIKTRGQQVTLRCSSQSGHNTVSWYQQALGQGPQFIFQYYREEENGRGNFPPRFSGLQFPNYSSELNVNALELDDSALYLCASSVAGRNTGELFFGEGSRLTVL.

The gene calls are TRBV18 and TRBJ1-2; 7 bases map to TRBD1. The V gene end was trimmed by 3 bases and the J gene end by 8 bases; junction bases not matched to a gene: 15. The CDR3 is made up of 16 amino acids. The germline CDR1 and CDR2 sequences are KGHSH and LQKENI. CDR3 residues: CASSPLTGQQTEGYTF. CDR3 sequence (DNA): TGTGCCAGCTCACCTCTTACGGGACAGCAAACGGAAGGCTACACCTTC.

The chain joins TRBV5-8 to TRBJ2-7; possibly TRBD1 for D (7 bases). Trimming cost V 4 bases and J 6 bases, with 20 bases left between them. The germline V gene has CDR1 SGHTS and CDR2 YDEGEE. The CDR3 contains 15 residues. CDR3 sequence (DNA): TGTGCCAGCAGCCCACGGGACAGAGGGGGAGGCGAGCAGTACTTC. This translates into CASSPRDRGGGEQYF.

This chain links TRBV15 with TRBJ1-2, with no clear D. This CDR3 comprises 15 residues. The V and J ends lost 0 bases and 3 bases respectively, with 11 bases between them. Germline assignment: CDR1 LNHNV and CDR2 YYDKDF (reference sequence). As DNA, the CDR3 is TGTGCCACCAGCAGAGATCGGGCAGATTACTATGGCTACACCTTC. It yields the protein CATSRDRADYYGYTF.

This chain uses TRBV7-9 with TRBJ1-6; the D gene is possibly TRBD1 (6 bases). Germline V gene lookup returns CDR1 SEHNR and CDR2 FQNEAQ (reference sequence). This CDR3 contains 13 residues. Trimming removed 7 bases at V and 7 bases at J, with 11 bases between. The CDR3 here is CASTRTENSPLHF. Here the CDR3 DNA reads TGTGCCAGCACTAGGACAGAGAATTCACCCCTCCACTTT.

The rearrangement links TRBV10-3 to TRBJ2-4; D possibly corresponds to TRBD2 (5 bases). V lost 4 bases, J lost 8 bases, and 12 bases lay in between. Germline V gives CDR1 ENHRY, CDR2 SYGVKD. CDR3 size: 13 residues. CDR3 residues: CAISVLDGDIQYF. Here the CDR3 DNA reads TGTGCCATCAGTGTATTGGACGGGGACATTCAGTACTTC.

CDR3 coding DNA: TGTGCCAGCAGTTCGCCTCACGGACAGGGCACAGATACGCAGTATTTT. Amino acids: CASSSPHGQGTDTQYF. The gene calls are TRBV28 and TRBJ2-3, with 7 nucleotides matching TRBD1. V shed 4 bases and J 1 base; nucleotides not matched to a gene: 8. The V gene's germline CDR1 is MDHEN and CDR2 SYDVKM. The CDR3 runs to 16 residues.

This chain connects TRBV11-2 to TRBJ1-4; D might be TRBD1 (5 bases). CDR1 SGHAT and CDR2 FQNNGV come from the germline V gene. V lost 3 bases and J lost 5, with 13 bases in between. This CDR3 spans 15 amino acids. CDR3 sequence (DNA): TGTGCCAGCAGCTTTACGGGGGGGAAAAATGAAAAACTGTTTTTT. It yields the protein CASSFTGGKNEKLFF.

CDR3 residues: CATRGDWNTEAFF. CDR3 nucleotide sequence: TGTGCCACCAGGGGGGATTGGAACACTGAAGCTTTCTTT. This chain links TRBV15 with TRBJ1-1; D is perhaps TRBD1 (5 bases). This CDR3 comprises 13 residues. Germline V gene sequence: CDR1 LNHNV, CDR2 YYDKDF (reference sequence). Trimming took off 6 bases at V and 1 base at J, with 9 bases between the two ends.

The chain recombines TRBV7-9 with TRBJ1-1; 9 nucleotides align to TRBD1. J was trimmed by 7 bases and V by 3 bases; bases with no gene match: 15. Per the germline V gene, CDR1 is SEHNR and CDR2 is FQNEAQ (reference sequence). The CDR3 sequence is 17 residues long. The CDR3 sequence: CASSLGTGNIPPGEAFF. CDR3 sequence (DNA): TGTGCCAGCAGCTTGGGGACAGGGAATATCCCCCCCGGTGAAGCTTTCTTT.

A note on this clone: Other DNA sequences in the sample encode the same CDR3. This chain links TRBV6-5 with TRBJ2-2; D might be TRBD2 (6 bases). CDR1 and CDR2 from the germline V gene are MNHEY and SVGAGI. The CDR3 extends over 14 amino acids. V was cut by 3 bases and J by 5 bases, with 10 bases left in between. The DNA of the CDR3 is TGTGCCAGCAGTTATGGGGCGGGGACCGGGGAGCTGTTTTTT. As protein: CASSYGAGTGELFF.

This rearrangement joins TRBV5-1 to TRBJ2-4; D gene ambiguous. The germline V and J ends were trimmed by 0 bases and 8 bases, with 9 bases remaining between them. The CDR3 has 13 residues. Germline lookup yields CDR1 SGHRS and CDR2 YFSETQ. This CDR3 reads CASSLGVADIQYF. CDR3 DNA sequence: TGCGCCAGCAGCTTGGGGGTCGCGGACATTCAGTACTTC.

The chain couples TRBV5-6 to TRBJ2-2; maybe TRBD1 (5 bases). The V gene's germline CDR1 is SGHDT and CDR2 YYEEEE. The V end was cut by 0 bases, the J end by 5 bases, with 17 bases between. This CDR3 contains 17 residues. The CDR3, as DNA: TGTGCCAGCAGCTTGGAGGCTCAGGGCTTTCGTACCGGGGAGCTGTTTTTT. This gives the protein CASSLEAQGFRTGELFF.